This T cell receptor beta chain was profiled in a study of blood T cell repertoires in COVID-19. The ends were cut back, 4 bases at V and 8 bases at J, with 10 bases in the middle. Germline V CDR1 and CDR2: SGHNT, YYREEE (reference sequence). The CDR3 is 12 amino acids. In this sample, this clone turned up once. Using immunoSEQ multiplex PCR, the repertoire was profiled, and TCRdb retains in-frame clones only, with some absent. The sample holds some 330,000 clones, roughly four fifths seen once. The sample consisted of PBMCs or T cells enriched from blood (not recorded which). This receptor was identified in a woman aged 45-65 years who had recovered from COVID-19. The chain links TRBV5-4 to TRBJ1-3; D is perhaps TRBD1 (5 bases). CDR3 in amino acids: CASSIRGDTIYF. DNA for the CDR3: TGTGCCAGCAGCATTAGGGGTGACACCATATATTTT.